The rows below give T cell receptor beta chains drawn from one sample of a study of T cell responses to AZD1222 COVID-19 vaccine. TCRdb's table, derived via immunoSEQ multiplex PCR, lists solely in-frame clones and lacks some. Of under 250,000 clones in the sample, 93% are singletons; the top ten hold roughly 1%. Sequences were derived from peripheral blood, sampled on day 0 of MenACWY control vaccination. The receptors here all came from an adult in good health. The CDR3 runs from the conserved cysteine through the conserved F or W. Fields, in order: V gene, clone size, D gene, J gene, CDR3 protein, CDR3 DNA. A D gene is named only where the DNA matches it firmly. Clone size is given for some rows only: seen once, a few or many times, or a class if the clone is expanded.

TRBV18	NA	NA	TRBJ1-1	CATAGMTNTEAFF	TGTGCCACCGCAGGGATGACGAACACTGAAGCTTTCTTT
TRBV5-1	NA	NA	TRBJ1-2	CASSSDGNYGYTF	TGCGCCAGCAGCTCGGACGGGAACTATGGCTACACCTTC
TRBV18	NA	TRBD1	TRBJ2-7	CASSLYGTGMYEQYF	TGTGCCAGCTCACTTTACGGGACAGGGATGTACGAGCAGTACTTC
TRBV11-2	NA	TRBD1	TRBJ2-7	CASSTTGTVSYEQYF	TGTGCCAGCAGCACTACCGGGACAGTTTCCTACGAGCAGTACTTC
TRBV6-5	NA	NA	TRBJ1-2	CASSYSTAFFYGYTF	TGTGCCAGCAGTTACTCGACAGCGTTCTTCTATGGCTACACCTTC
TRBV18	NA	TRBD1	TRBJ2-1	CASSTGQGPYNEQFF	TGTGCCAGCTCGACCGGACAGGGTCCCTACAATGAGCAGTTCTTC
TRBV5-6	NA	TRBD1	TRBJ1-2	CASSVRGTGSNGYTF	TGTGCCAGCAGCGTTAGAGGGACAGGGAGCAATGGCTACACCTTC
TRBV10-3	NA	NA	TRBJ2-3	CAISVQGTTDTQYF	TGTGCCATCAGTGTCCAGGGGACCACAGATACGCAGTATTTT
TRBV7-2	NA	NA	TRBJ1-1	CASSLEYSNTEAFF	TGTGCCAGCAGCTTGGAGTATTCGAACACTGAAGCTTTCTTT
TRBV5-1	NA	NA	TRBJ2-5	CASSPSVGGAEQETQYF	TGCGCCAGCAGCCCCAGCGTTGGGGGGGCCGAGCAAGAGACCCAGTACTTC
TRBV7-3	NA	TRBD1	TRBJ1-1	CASSLNAPTRGLVTEAFF	TGTGCCAGCAGCTTAAACGCCCCTACGAGGGGGCTGGTCACTGAAGCTTTCTTT
TRBV7-9	once	NA	TRBJ1-4	CASRWAGRSEKLFF	TGTGCCAGCAGATGGGCGGGGAGATCTGAAAAACTGTTTTTT
TRBV7-3	NA	NA	TRBJ1-1	CASSLEPPGGPYTEAFF	TGTGCCAGCAGCTTAGAACCCCCTGGCGGGCCGTACACTGAAGCTTTCTTT
TRBV7-9	NA	TRBD1	TRBJ1-1	CASSTKDRGDEAFF	TGTGCCAGCAGCACGAAGGACAGGGGGGATGAAGCTTTCTTT
TRBV29-1	once	NA	TRBJ1-2	CSGRTMNYGYTF	TGCAGCGGCCGGACGATGAACTATGGCTACACCTTC
TRBV6-1	once	NA	TRBJ1-4	CASSSTGRNEKLFF	TGTGCCAGCAGTTCCACAGGGCGTAATGAAAAACTGTTTTTT
TRBV5-1	NA	NA	TRBJ2-5	CASSFRREETQYF	TGCGCCAGCAGCTTTCGGAGGGAAGAGACCCAGTACTTC
TRBV4-2	NA	NA	TRBJ2-1	CASSQDHADEQFF	TGTGCCAGCAGCCAAGATCACGCCGATGAGCAGTTCTTC
TRBV5-1	NA	NA	TRBJ2-2	CASSLGQNTGELFF	TGCGCCAGCAGCTTGGGCCAGAACACCGGGGAGCTGTTTTTT
TRBV4-1	NA	NA	TRBJ1-2	CASSQDPTDRYGYTF	TGCGCCAGCAGCCAAGACCCGACGGACCGCTATGGCTACACCTTC
TRBV20-1	NA	NA	TRBJ2-1	CSASLDSLLYNEQFF	TGCAGTGCTAGTTTGGACTCCCTCCTCTACAATGAGCAGTTCTTC
TRBV12-3/TRBV12-4	NA	NA	TRBJ1-1	CASSQDFPEVAFF	TGTGCCAGCAGCCAGGACTTTCCGGAGGTTGCTTTCTTT
TRBV7-2	NA	NA	TRBJ1-5	CASSSRTGQPQHF	TGTGCCAGCAGCTCACGGACGGGTCAGCCCCAGCATTTT
TRBV30	NA	NA	TRBJ2-7	CAWSEVGSNYEQYF	TGTGCCTGGAGCGAAGTAGGTTCAAACTACGAGCAGTACTTC
TRBV30	NA	NA	TRBJ2-3	CAWRGLGGLNTQYF	TGTGCCTGGAGGGGTCTAGGGGGGCTGAATACGCAGTATTTT
TRBV5-1	NA	NA	TRBJ1-4	CASTLSHPDEKLFF	TGCGCCAGCACCCTGTCCCACCCGGATGAAAAACTGTTTTTT
TRBV12-3/TRBV12-4	NA	TRBD1	TRBJ1-1	CASRWTGDTEAFF	TGTGCCAGCAGATGGACAGGGGACACTGAAGCTTTCTTT